Below are 10 T cell receptor beta chains sequenced from a single sample in a study of T cell responses to AZD1222 COVID-19 vaccine. Repertoires were generated with immunoSEQ multiplex PCR, while TCRdb's copy carries only in-frame clones and drops some. The sample has some 100,000 clones; 88% are singletons. The material sequenced was peripheral blood, taken on day 0 of AZD1222 vaccination. The receptors shown here come from an adult in good health.

The rearrangement joins TRBV27 to TRBJ2-3, with 10 nucleotides matching TRBD2. V shed 4 bases, J shed 0 bases, and the junction held 4 bases outside the gene matches. The V gene's germline CDR1 is MNHEY and CDR2 SMNVEV (reference sequence). The CDR3 is 16 amino acids. The CDR3 nucleotides read TGTGCCAGCAGTTGGGGACTAGCGACTAGCACAGATACGCAGTATTTT. As protein: CASSWGLATSTDTQYF.

Within the sample, this clone is medium-sized (0.01 to 0.1%). The chain carries TRBV27 and TRBJ1-6; D is possibly TRBD1 (5 bases). This CDR3 has 15 amino acids. The V and J ends lost 7 bases and 9 bases respectively, with 19 bases between them. CDR1 is MNHEY and CDR2 is SMNVEV in the germline V gene (reference sequence). CDR3 sequence reads: CASNPLGAQGSPLHF. CDR3 nucleotide sequence: TGTGCCAGCAACCCGCTTGGGGCGCAGGGTTCACCCCTCCACTTT.

The chain is built from TRBV6-2 or TRBV6-3 and TRBJ1-1; the D gene is possibly TRBD1 (5 bases). CDR1 is MNHEY, CDR2 SVGEGT, per germline. The CDR3 is 13 residues long. V lost 6 bases to trimming and J lost 1 base, with 9 bases between them. CDR3 sequence: CASSRTRNTEAFF. CDR3 in DNA: TGTGCCAGCAGCCGGACAAGGAACACTGAAGCTTTCTTT.

The V call is TRBV2, the J call TRBJ1-2, with D unclear. Germline CDR1 is SNHLY and CDR2 is FYNNEI. The V gene lost 2 bases and the J gene lost 9 bases, with 4 bases spanning the gap. The CDR3 sequence is 10 residues long. The CDR3 DNA reads TGTGCCAGCAGTGAAATAAGCTACACCTTC. It codes for CASSEISYTF.

The chain employs TRBV5-1 and TRBJ2-7; TRBD2 might be the D (7 bases). Germline CDR1 is SGHRS and CDR2 is YFSETQ. The CDR3 loop spans 14 amino acids. Trimming removed 2 bases from V and 2 bases from J, with 11 bases in between. The CDR3 loop is CASSLSGTTYEQYF. CDR3 DNA sequence: TGCGCCAGCAGCTTAAGCGGGACAACCTACGAGCAGTACTTC.

CDR3 coding DNA: TGCGCCAGCAGCTTGAACACAGATACGCAGTATTTT. Translated, it gives CASSLNTDTQYF. The chain links TRBV5-1 to TRBJ2-3; no clear D. This CDR3 comprises 12 residues. The V end lost 1 base, the J end lost 2 bases, and 2 bases lay between the germline ends. Germline V gene sequence: CDR1 SGHRS, CDR2 YFSETQ.

This clone was counted once. The V and J genes are TRBV11-1 and TRBJ2-7; D might be TRBD2 (6 bases). Germline loops: CDR1 SGHAT, CDR2 FQDESV (reference sequence). This CDR3 contains 15 residues. The ends were cut back, 4 bases at V and 2 bases at J, with 15 bases in the middle. The CDR3 coding sequence is TGTGCCAGCAGCTCTAACCGGGACTTCGCCTACGAGCAGTACTTC. Protein sequence: CASSSNRDFAYEQYF.

This clone has only one observation. The rearrangement joins TRBV7-9 to TRBJ2-1; unclear D gene. V was trimmed by 11 bases and J by 8 bases, leaving 16 bases between them. The CDR3 sequence is 12 residues long. CDR1 and CDR2 (germline): SEHNR, FQNEAQ (reference sequence). The chain's CDR3 is CAFARSWDEQFF. CDR3 DNA sequence: TGTGCCTTTGCAAGGTCGTGGGATGAGCAGTTCTTC.

V usage is TRBV25-1 and J usage is TRBJ2-5, with 7 nucleotides matching TRBD1. Per the germline V gene, CDR1 is MGHDK and CDR2 is SYGVNS. The CDR3 contains 14 residues. With 7 bases clipped from V and 2 bases from J, the junction kept 7 bases outside the gene matches. CDR3 in DNA: TGTGCCAGCACTTTTCGGGACAGTCAAGAGACCCAGTACTTC. It yields the protein CASTFRDSQETQYF. Full variable domain (remainder filled in from reference TRBV25-1 and TRBJ2-5): EADIYQTPRYLVIGTGKKITLECSQTMGHDKMYWYQQDPGMELHLIHYSYGVNSTEKGDLSSESTVSRIRTEHFPLTLESARPSHTSQYLCASTFRDSQETQYFGPGTRLLVL.

This clone was picked up one time. The rearrangement links TRBV4-3 to TRBJ2-1; no reliable D call. The V gene's germline CDR1 is LGHNA and CDR2 YSLEER. Between the trimmed V and J ends, which lost 0 bases and 2 bases, there was a span of 14 bases. The CDR3 has 17 residues. CDR3 DNA: TGCGCCAGCAGCCAAGATCATCCGGCCCTGACCTACAATGAGCAGTTCTTC. Residues: CASSQDHPALTYNEQFF.